The text below deals with one TCR beta chain. The antigen is undetermined. The authors reverse transcribed all of the isolated RNA, so sequencing captured expressed TCRB transcripts. Libraries were prepared by immunoSEQ multiplex PCR; TCRdb keeps only in-frame clonotypes and omits some of them. This sample has roughly 230,000 clones, with roughly a tenth found just once. These data come from a study of beta chain features in type 1 diabetes. Broader study findings: Cells with high TCR expression could be over-represented when cDNA is sequenced. The naive, central memory and Treg TCRB repertoires looked more alike in patients than they did in healthy donors. It was possible that PCR favored shorter templates, equally so in patients and controls. TCRB CDR3s from Type 1 diabetes patients were moderately but significantly shorter in all four CD4+ subsets.

Cells sorted by CD45RO/CCR7/CD25/CD127/CD95/CD27 comprised CD4+ naive, central memory, regulatory and stem cell-like memory cells. Trimming removed 3 bases at V and 10 bases at J, with 15 bases between. Germline V gene lookup returns CDR1 SGHTA and CDR2 FQGNSA. CDR3 length: 14 amino acids. This clonotype was obtained from a man aged 30 to 45 with type 1 diabetes. V usage is TRBV7-2 and J usage is TRBJ1-4, with D tentatively TRBD1 (5 bases). The specimen was naive CD4+ T cells from blood. CDR3 nucleotides: TGTGCCAGCAGCTTGGGGCAGATAATGGGAAAACTGTTTTTT. It translates to CASSLGQIMGKLFF. Using reference TRBV7-2 and TRBJ1-4 for the parts outside the CDR3, the full variable domain is GAGVSQSPSNKVTEKGKDVELRCDPISGHTALYWYRQSLGQGLEFLIYFQGNSAPDKSGLPSDRFSAERTGGSVSTLTIQRTQQEDSAVYLCASSLGQIMGKLFFGSGTQLSVL.